The sequence of this T cell receptor beta chain was determined in a study of T-cell reconstitution after alpha-beta-depleted transplantation in children. Notes on the study in general: At one year after transplant, newly produced T cells mostly accounted for T-cell counts and diversity. After transplant, at about two months, alpha-beta T cells were reportedly derived from several hundred expanded graft clones. At day 60, the high TCRbeta diversity found in some patients originated from recipient T cells and thymic progenitors that had survived.

V lost 2 bases and J lost 7; bases outside the gene matches: 17. Germline lookup yields CDR1 MNHEY and CDR2 SVGAGI. The CDR3 extends over 18 amino acids. This clonotype was seen ten or more times. What it binds is not known. During its preparation, the TCRbeta library received unique molecular identifiers. TCRdb ran MiXCR on the PCR reads and lists one entry per CDR3 protein. This sample yields approximately 290,000 distinct CDR3 sequences, of which around 10% are seen a single time; about 25% belongs to the top ten. The source material was peripheral blood, sampled 180 days after TCRalphabeta/CD19-depleted stem cell transplant. The TCR sequence derives from a male patient aged 2-9 years who had a stem cell transplant for chronic granulomatous disease, so the T cells may come from the graft donor. The chain links TRBV6-5 to TRBJ2-4; 7 bases fit TRBD1. CDR3 in amino acids: CASSYLRGSITTENIQYF. CDR3 nucleotides: TGTGCCAGCAGTTACCTCAGGGGGTCAATCACAACGGAGAACATTCAGTACTTC.